The 30 T cell receptor beta chains given below trace back to one sample, sequenced in a study of CD8+CD57+ T cells in acquired aplastic anemia. Investigators profiled TCR beta VDJ and CDR3 from genomic DNA template. MiXCR, run by TCRdb on the reads, gives a single entry per CDR3 protein. The table includes approximately 380,000 distinct CDR3 sequences, 55% to 75% detected once. The sample was sorted CD4+, CD8+, or CD8+CD57+ T cells (not recorded which) from PBMCs. All receptors derive from a human donor in good health, serving as a control.

The rearrangement links TRBV30 to TRBJ1-4; 11 bases align to TRBD1. Germline assignment: CDR1 GTSNPN and CDR2 SVGIG (reference sequence). This CDR3 has 15 amino acids. V was clipped by 7 bases and J by 5 bases; unmatched bases: 9. The CDR3 DNA sequence: TGTGCCTCGGGTGGGACAGGGGGTTCGAATGAAAAACTGTTTTTT. Its protein is CASGGTGGSNEKLFF.

In regard to this clonotype: Without the conserved terminal phenylalanine or tryptophan, this CDR3 likely stems from a read error. The V and J genes are TRBV9 and TRBJ2-7, with D possibly being TRBD2 (6 bases). Trimming stripped 2 bases from V and 2 bases from J, with 11 bases between. The CDR3 loop spans 14 amino acids. The germline CDR1 and CDR2 sequences are SGDLS and YYNGEE. In DNA form, the CDR3 reads TGTGCCAGCAGCGTGTCGAGACTAGCCTACGAGCAGTACCTC. It codes for CASSVSRLAYEQYL.

The rearrangement joins TRBV24-1 to TRBJ1-2, with TRBD1 as a possible D gene (5 bases). Trimming shortened V by 0 bases and J by 6 bases, and 13 bases separated the two germline ends. The CDR3 extends over 15 amino acids. CDR1 is KGHDR, CDR2 SFDVKD, per germline. The CDR3 here is CATSDLRGARNGYTF. CDR3 DNA sequence: TGTGCCACCAGTGATTTGCGAGGGGCTAGGAATGGCTACACCTTC.

Ten or more counts support this clonotype. V gene TRBV7-2 combines with J gene TRBJ1-1, with D unresolved. V lost 5 bases and J lost 3, with 16 bases in between. CDR3 length equals 15 residues. In germline, CDR1 is SGHTA, CDR2 FQGNSA. The CDR3 DNA reads as TGTGCCAGCAGCCCCCGGGGAGGGTGGGACACTGAAGCTTTCTTT. It specifies CASSPRGGWDTEAFF.

This sequence joins TRBV5-4 and TRBJ2-5; the match to TRBD2 covers 10 bases. CDR1 is SGHNT, CDR2 YYREEE, per germline (reference sequence). Trimming at V came to 2 bases and at J to 5 bases, leaving 9 bases not matched to a gene. CDR3 size: 16 residues. The CDR3 protein is CASSFSAGGPVETQYF. The CDR3 region has the DNA TGTGCCAGCAGCTTTTCAGCGGGGGGGCCAGTCGAGACCCAGTACTTC.

This chain joins TRBV2 and TRBJ1-4, with a tentative D call TRBD1 (5 bases). V lost 5 bases and J lost 14, with 24 bases in between. Germline-derived CDR1 and CDR2 are SNHLY and FYNNEI. The CDR3 covers 15 residues. CDR3 nucleotide sequence: TGTGCCAGCAGTTACGACAGAGGAACAAATCAGTACCTGTTTTTT. It specifies CASSYDRGTNQYLFF.

The chain recombines TRBV10-1 with TRBJ1-1, with D unclear. Germline V gene data show CDR1 as WNHNN and CDR2 as SYGVQD (reference sequence). This CDR3 is 15 amino acids long. The V end was cut by 0 bases, the J end by 5 bases, with 13 bases between. For the CDR3, the DNA is TGCGCCAGCAGTGAGTCGACCTGGGGTGCGACTGAAGCTTTCTTT. Translating gives CASSESTWGATEAFF.

Remarks on this clonotype: At one end, the junction sequence differs from germline, possibly due to a read error. The genes are TRBV7-2 and TRBJ2-7; a possible D gene is TRBD2 (6 bases). Germline CDR1 reads SGHTA; CDR2 reads FQGNSA. The CDR3 covers 16 residues. The CDR3 loop is CASSLAAGLGIYEQYF. DNA for the CDR3: TGCGCCAGCAGCCTAGCTGCGGGACTGGGGATCTACGAGCAGTACTTC.

V and J are TRBV11-2 and TRBJ2-5; D is possibly TRBD2 (7 bases). Trimming left V 1 base short and J 2 bases short, with 14 bases between. CDR1 and CDR2 (germline): SGHAT, FQNNGV. The CDR3 covers 16 residues. CDR3 residues: CASSLAQGRAQETQYF. The CDR3 DNA reads as TGTGCCAGCAGCTTAGCCCAGGGGAGGGCTCAAGAGACCCAGTACTTC.

Details on this clonotype: The CDR3 does not end in the conserved phenylalanine or tryptophan, so this is likely a read error. The DNA is omitted, as the CDR3 cannot be located on it reliably, and the CDR3 follows TCRdb's listing. This chain links TRBV7-2 with TRBJ1-4; the D segment call TRBD1 is taken from the table without a DNA check. The CDR3 has 13 amino acids, counting both end residues. The germline gives CDR1 SGHTA, CDR2 FQGNSA. The CDR3 sequence is CASSLATVGNQPQ.

V and J are TRBV11-2 and TRBJ1-5; D is unresolved. CDR1 is SGHAT and CDR2 is FQNNGV in the germline V gene. Trimming took 0 bases from V and 3 from J, leaving 6 bases between them. The CDR3 runs to 14 residues. This CDR3 is CASSLDVTNQPQHF. The CDR3 nucleotides are TGTGCCAGCAGCTTAGACGTTACCAATCAGCCCCAGCATTTT.

As concerns this clonotype: Germline and junction disagree at one end, which may indicate a read error. The chain is built from TRBV2 and TRBJ2-3, with D possibly matching TRBD1 (5 bases). Per germline, CDR1 SNHLY and CDR2 FYNNEI. The CDR3 loop spans 15 amino acids. The CDR3 spells CASSETGNSTSPLHF. The CDR3 nucleotides are TGTGCCAGCAGTGAAACAGGCAACTCCACTTCACCCCTCCATTTT.

In nucleotides, the CDR3 is TGCGCCAGCAGCCAAGGTCCGTTCGCGAACACCGGGGAGCTGTTTTTT. It encodes CASSQGPFANTGELFF. The genes are TRBV4-3 and TRBJ2-2; D unclear. V lost 1 base, J lost 0 bases, and 9 bases lay in between. The CDR3 consists of 16 residues. Germline V lookup: CDR1 LGHNA, CDR2 YSLEER.

In its sample, this clonotype was seen many times. V is TRBV3-1 and J is TRBJ1-2, with D perhaps matching TRBD1 (5 bases). This CDR3 is 11 amino acids long. Trimming pared 3 bases from V and 8 bases from J, leaving 7 bases between. From germline, CDR1 is LGHDT and CDR2 YNNKEL (reference sequence). CDR3 coding DNA: TGTGCCAGCAGCCAGGGGGGAGGCTACACCTTC. It encodes CASSQGGGYTF.

As concerns this clonotype: The DNA is omitted, as the CDR3 cannot be located on it reliably, and the CDR3 follows TCRdb's listing. V gene TRBV7-8 combines with J gene TRBJ2-5. The CDR3 length equals 14 residues, ends included. CDR1 and CDR2 from the germline V gene are SGHVS and FQNEAQ. This chain's CDR3 is CASSLMRREATPSF.

The genes are TRBV7-9 and TRBJ2-2, with a tentative D call TRBD1 (6 bases). Germline V gene data show CDR1 as SEHNR and CDR2 as FQNEAQ (reference sequence). This CDR3 has 15 amino acids. The germline V and J ends were trimmed by 4 bases and 13 bases, with 22 bases remaining between them. CDR3 region: CASSSETGESAPLFF. The CDR3, as DNA: TGTGCCAGCAGCTCCGAGACAGGTGAAAGTGCACCGCTGTTTTTT.

This clonotype was counted at least ten times. The J gene is TRBJ2-7, the V gene TRBV7-3; D possibly corresponds to TRBD2 (5 bases). Germline CDR1 is SGHTA and CDR2 is FQGTGA. V was pared by 0 bases and J by 0 bases, with 6 bases between. CDR3 length: 14 amino acids. The CDR3 loop is CASSLTGSSYEQYF. The CDR3 region has the DNA TGTGCCAGCAGCTTAACGGGGAGCTCCTACGAGCAGTACTTC.

On this clonotype itself: This likely comes from a read error, as the CDR3 has no conserved phenylalanine or tryptophan at its end. Because the CDR3's place on the DNA is in doubt, the DNA is left out and the CDR3 is given as listed by TCRdb. The CDR3 reads CASSPDQGAGGDN. The chain joins TRBV11-3 to TRBJ1-5; the D segment call TRBD1 is taken from the table without a DNA check. Germline V gene sequence: CDR1 SGHNT, CDR2 YENEEA. Including both end residues, the CDR3 is 13 amino acids long.

For this clonotype: An end of the junction does not agree with germline; a read error may underlie this. The V gene is TRBV5-1, the J gene TRBJ2-7; D unresolved. Germline values: CDR1 SGHRS, CDR2 YFSETQ. The CDR3 spans 14 residues. The CDR3 region is CASSVEVNTYEQYF. The CDR3 nucleotides are TGTGCCAGCAGCGTAGAGGTTAACACCTACGAGCAGTACTTT.

This chain connects TRBV20-1 to TRBJ1-1; the D gene is possibly TRBD1 (5 bases). V shed 5 bases and J shed 6 bases, with 19 bases lying between them. CDR1 is DFQATT and CDR2 is SNEGSKA in the germline V gene (reference sequence). The CDR3 spans 14 residues. DNA for the CDR3: TGCAGTGCTGGGGGGGACGGGGCCTACGCTGAAGCTTTCTTT. Protein product: CSAGGDGAYAEAFF.

The gene calls are TRBV7-8 and TRBJ2-5, with D possibly being TRBD1 or TRBD2 (6 bases each). The CDR3 sequence is 15 residues long. From germline, CDR1 is SGHVS and CDR2 FQNEAQ. Trimming removed 5 bases at V and 13 bases at J, with 26 bases between. CDR3 sequence: CASSLVGRGEQYLYF. The CDR3 nucleotides read TGTGCCAGCAGCCTTGTGGGAAGGGGGGAGCAGTACCTGTACTTC.

V and J are TRBV29-1 and TRBJ1-1; D is uncertain. Germline CDR1 and CDR2: SQVTM and ANQGSEA. The CDR3 length is 12 residues. The V end lost 3 bases, the J end lost 10 bases, and 15 bases lay between the germline ends. The CDR3 loop reads CSVDGRSDSAFF. The CDR3 DNA reads TGCAGCGTTGACGGCAGAAGTGATTCAGCTTTCTTT.

The chain is built from TRBV15 and TRBJ2-1; D is uncertain. V shed 3 bases and J shed 7 bases, with 13 bases lying between them. Germline CDR1 and CDR2: LNHNV and YYDKDF (reference sequence). The CDR3 sequence is 14 residues long. The CDR3 sequence is CATSSQDHGNEQFF. DNA for the CDR3: TGTGCCACCAGCAGCCAAGATCACGGTAATGAGCAGTTCTTC.

This clonotype was found many times. The chain uses TRBV20-1 and TRBJ2-7, with D perhaps matching TRBD2 (5 bases). Germline CDR1 DFQATT, CDR2 SNEGSKA (reference sequence). The CDR3 is 15 amino acids. Between the trimmed V and J ends, which lost 3 bases and 3 bases, there was a span of 18 bases. CDR3 in amino acids: CSASSIRTGNYEQYF. For the CDR3, the DNA is TGCAGTGCTAGCTCCATCAGGACCGGGAACTACGAGCAGTACTTC.

The rearrangement uses TRBV7-3 and TRBJ1-6; D is uncertain. Germline V lookup: CDR1 SGHTA, CDR2 FQGTGA. The CDR3 is 16 residues long. Trimming took 2 bases from V and 16 from J, leaving 24 bases between them. CDR3 region: CASSLQPTNTGEPLHF. CDR3 bases: TGTGCCAGCAGCTTACAACCGACCAACACCGGGGAGCCGCTCCACTTT.

This clonotype was detected only once. A junction boundary mismatches the germline segment, possibly from a read error. The chain links TRBV7-3 to TRBJ2-2; TRBD1 aligns across 7 bases. The CDR3 runs to 14 residues. Germline CDR1 SGHTA, CDR2 FQGTGA. DNA for the CDR3: TGCGCCAGCAGCCAGGACAGGAAGCCCCGGGAGCTGTTTTTT. The encoded protein is CASSQDRKPRELFF.

The rearrangement joins TRBV20-1 to TRBJ1-5; D not certain. V lost 3 bases, J lost 11 bases, and 17 bases lay in between. This CDR3 contains 13 residues. Germline V lookup: CDR1 DFQATT, CDR2 SNEGSKA (reference sequence). CDR3: CSASPPRNHAQHF. The CDR3 DNA is TGCAGTGCTAGCCCACCACGCAACCATGCCCAGCATTTT.

Many counts were recorded for this clonotype. The CDR3 reads CASSLVPQSYEQYF. CDR3 sequence (DNA): TGTGCCAGCAGCTTAGTTCCCCAGTCCTACGAGCAGTACTTC. This sequence joins TRBV7-2 and TRBJ2-7; the D is unclear. The CDR3 spans 14 residues. Germline V CDR1 and CDR2: SGHTA, FQGNSA. The V and J ends lost 1 base and 1 base respectively, with 8 bases between them.

As concerns this clonotype: As the CDR3 is not closed by the conserved phenylalanine or tryptophan, this likely results from a read error. No DNA is shown, since the ends of the CDR3 on it are uncertain; the CDR3 is the one TCRdb lists. The chain recombines TRBV7-2 with TRBJ2-7; the table gives TRBD1 as D, unverified against the DNA. The germline V gene encodes CDR1 SGHTA and CDR2 FQGNSA. The CDR3 is 13 amino acids in total, end residues counted. The CDR3 loop reads CASSRAGTKVNNE.

On this clonotype itself: This is likely a read error, given that the CDR3 carries no conserved phenylalanine or tryptophan at its end. The rearrangement uses TRBV2 and TRBJ1-2; D not resolved. V was pared by 5 bases and J by 2 bases, with 3 bases between. CDR1 is SNHLY and CDR2 is FYNNEI in the germline V gene. The CDR3 contains 11 residues. Written as DNA, the CDR3 is TGTGCCAGCAGTCCGAACTATGGCTACACCCTC. Translation gives CASSPNYGYTL.